The clone carrying this TCR beta chain was detected only a few times. Its antigen is undetermined. CDR3 length equals 16 residues. Germline values: CDR1 SEHNR, CDR2 FQNEAQ (reference sequence). V was pared by 4 bases and J by 1 base, with 14 bases between. This sample is part of a study of T-cell reconstitution after alpha-beta-depleted transplantation in children. The study's findings and limits: Surviving recipient cells, namely T cells and thymic progenitors, were the source of high day-60 TCRbeta diversity in some patients. Newly generated T cells supplied most T-cell counts and diversity one year post-transplant.

Unique molecular identifiers featured in how the TCRbeta library was prepared. TCRdb redid the calling of the PCR reads with MiXCR, one entry per CDR3 protein. The table has nearly 350,000 distinct CDR3 sequences, around 15% seen once. The sample was PBMCs, mostly from graft donor cells, taken 360 days after TCRalphabeta/CD19-depleted stem cell transplant. The J gene is TRBJ2-1, the V gene TRBV7-9; D tentatively reads TRBD1 or TRBD2 (5 bases each). This clonotype was sampled from a male patient aged 2 to 10 who had a stem cell transplant for acute lymphoblastic leukemia, so the T cells may come from the graft donor. The CDR3 loop reads CASSSPGTESYNEQFF. The CDR3 DNA reads TGTGCCAGCAGCTCACCTGGGACGGAGTCCTACAATGAGCAGTTCTTC.